A single sample gave rise to the 15 T cell receptor beta chains below, sequenced in a study of blood T cell repertoires in COVID-19. The repertoire was sequenced with immunoSEQ multiplex PCR; TCRdb's copy has only in-frame clones and lacks some. The data contain approximately 89,000 clones, about 85% of them singletons. The sample was peripheral blood. These receptors all come from a woman in her seventies with acute or convalescent COVID-19.

The rearrangement joins TRBV2 to TRBJ2-5; TRBD2 matches 7 bases. The germline V gene has CDR1 SNHLY and CDR2 FYNNEI. The CDR3 is 13 amino acids. The ends lost 11 bases at V and 2 bases at J; junction bases unmatched: 8. The CDR3 region has the DNA TGTGCCGCGGGAGAGCGGGGTCAAGAGACCCAGTACTTC. Residues: CAAGERGQETQYF. Complete variable domain (other parts from reference TRBV2 and TRBJ2-5): EPEVTQTPSHQVTQMGQEVILRCVPISNHLYFYWYRQILGQKVEFLVSFYNNEISEKSEIFDDQFSVERPDGSNFTLKIRSTKLEDSAMYFCAAGERGQETQYFGPGTRLLVL.

The rearrangement links TRBV5-6 to TRBJ2-5; the match to TRBD1 covers 10 bases. Germline CDR1 is SGHDT and CDR2 is YYEEEE. This CDR3 has 15 amino acids. V lost 6 bases, J lost 2 bases, and 7 bases stayed unmatched. CDR3 residues: CASIALDRGQETQYF. CDR3 DNA: TGTGCCAGCATCGCCCTGGACAGGGGGCAAGAGACCCAGTACTTC.

V gene TRBV4-1 combines with J gene TRBJ1-2; D unresolved. The germline V gene has CDR1 MGHRA and CDR2 YSYEKL. The CDR3 runs 15 residues. V was cut by 1 base and J by 2 bases, with 11 bases left in between. CDR3 protein: CASSQVMTTNYGYTF. As DNA, the CDR3 is TGCGCCAGCAGCCAAGTCATGACAACAAACTATGGCTACACCTTC.

The gene calls are TRBV24-1 and TRBJ2-1; a possible D gene is TRBD2 (5 bases). The CDR3 length is 16 residues. Germline CDR1 reads KGHDR; CDR2 reads SFDVKD. Deletions cut 4 bases from V and 2 bases from J, with 14 bases between. Here the CDR3 reads CATSDPTRLTYNEQFF. In DNA form, the CDR3 reads TGTGCCACCAGTGACCCCACTAGACTCACCTACAATGAGCAGTTCTTC.

V is TRBV4-1 and J is TRBJ1-5; D is ambiguous. With 0 bases removed from V and 3 bases from J, the gap between germline ends came to 9 bases. This CDR3 has 15 amino acids. Germline V gene sequence: CDR1 MGHRA, CDR2 YSYEKL. The CDR3 loop is CASSQDYPYNQPQHF. The CDR3 bases are TGCGCCAGCAGCCAAGACTATCCGTACAATCAGCCCCAGCATTTT.

The V and J genes are TRBV29-1 and TRBJ1-6; TRBD1 matches at 8 bases. The CDR3 has 14 residues. With V trimmed by 6 bases and J by 11 bases, 12 bases remained unmatched. Looked up from germline, CDR1 is SQVTM and CDR2 is ANQGSEA. Written as DNA, the CDR3 is TGCAGCGTGGGGGGACAGGCCGTCGAAGCACCCCTCCACTTT. Its protein product is CSVGGQAVEAPLHF.

The chain uses TRBV11-2 and TRBJ2-6, with D possibly TRBD1 on 6 matching bases. V was cut by 8 bases and J by 1 base, with 24 bases left in between. This CDR3 spans 19 amino acids. Germline CDR1 and CDR2: SGHAT and FQNNGV. The CDR3 nucleotides are TGTGCCAGCCAGCAGCTTAGGTCGGACAGCCCATCTGGGGCCAACGTCCTGACTTTC. This encodes CASQQLRSDSPSGANVLTF.

V gene TRBV5-1 combines with J gene TRBJ2-3, with a possible D match to TRBD1 (5 bases). CDR3 length: 14 amino acids. With 0 bases removed from V and 2 bases from J, the gap between germline ends came to 7 bases. CDR1 is SGHRS, CDR2 YFSETQ, per germline. The CDR3 nucleotides are TGCGCCAGCAGCTTGGAAGGGGCCACAGATACGCAGTATTTT. It translates to CASSLEGATDTQYF.

The rearrangement uses TRBV3-1 (or the pseudogene TRBV3-2) and TRBJ1-1; 8 bases line up with TRBD1. The CDR3 loop spans 12 amino acids. Losses at the gene ends were 4 bases for V and 10 bases for J; bases not matched to a gene: 5. Germline lookup yields CDR1 LGHDT and CDR2 YNNKEL (reference sequence). Written as DNA, the CDR3 is TGTGCCAGCAGCCGGGGACAGGTGGGAGCTTTCTTT. It specifies CASSRGQVGAFF.

The chain combines TRBV28 with TRBJ2-6; the match to TRBD1 covers 7 bases. The germline V gene encodes CDR1 MDHEN and CDR2 SYDVKM. Trimming cost V 2 bases and J 3 bases; bases outside gene matches: 1. There are 15 residues in the CDR3. The CDR3 DNA follows: TGTGCCAGCAGTTTACAGGGGGTTGGGGCCAACGTCCTGACTTTC. The encoded protein is CASSLQGVGANVLTF. Variable domain in full (rest from reference TRBV28 and TRBJ2-6): DVKVTQSSRYLVKRTGEKVFLECVQDMDHENMFWYRQDPGLGLRLIYFSYDVKMKEKGDIPEGYSVSREKKERFSLILESASTNQTSMYLCASSLQGVGANVLTFGAGSRLTVL.

J is TRBJ2-3 and V is TRBV5-4, with 10 bases fitting TRBD2. Germline V gene sequence: CDR1 SGHNT, CDR2 YYREEE (reference sequence). After removal of 0 bases from V and 4 bases from J, the junction contained 5 bases not matched to a gene. This CDR3 spans 16 amino acids. This CDR3 is CASSLEDSGRSDTQYF. As DNA, the CDR3 is TGTGCCAGCAGCTTGGAGGATAGCGGGAGGTCAGATACGCAGTATTTT.

V gene TRBV2 combines with J gene TRBJ2-5; possibly TRBD2 for D (6 bases). V lost 6 bases and J 0 bases, leaving 8 bases between the germline ends. The CDR3 is 13 residues long. Germline CDR1 is SNHLY and CDR2 is FYNNEI. For the CDR3, the DNA is TGTGCCAGCAGCGGGACTGACCAAGAGACCCAGTACTTC. It is translated as CASSGTDQETQYF.

The chain joins TRBV4-3 to TRBJ1-2, with D uncertain. Germline V lookup: CDR1 LGHNA, CDR2 YSLEER. The V end lost 1 base, the J end lost 4 bases, and 13 bases lay between the germline ends. This CDR3 is 15 amino acids long. CDR3 sequence: CASSQVVAGGYGYTF. In DNA form, the CDR3 reads TGCGCCAGCAGCCAAGTAGTCGCAGGTGGCTATGGCTACACCTTC.

Only a few counts were recorded for this clone. CDR3 coding DNA: TGTGCCAGCAGTTCCAGGGTTCGCACTGAAGCTTTCTTT. As protein: CASSSRVRTEAFF. This chain uses TRBV6-5 with TRBJ1-1; the D gene is possibly TRBD1 (5 bases). Trimming cost V 4 bases and J 4 bases, with 10 bases left between them. The CDR3 contains 13 residues. Germline CDR1 is MNHEY and CDR2 is SVGAGI.

V usage is TRBV3-1 (or the pseudogene TRBV3-2) and J usage is TRBJ2-5; 9 bases match TRBD1. This CDR3 contains 15 residues. After removal of 3 bases from V and 5 bases from J, the junction contained 7 bases not matched to a gene. CDR1 and CDR2 (germline): LGHDT, YNNKEL (reference sequence). This chain's CDR3 is CASSQGQGTAETQYF. The DNA for the CDR3 is TGTGCCAGCAGCCAGGGACAGGGTACTGCGGAGACCCAGTACTTC.